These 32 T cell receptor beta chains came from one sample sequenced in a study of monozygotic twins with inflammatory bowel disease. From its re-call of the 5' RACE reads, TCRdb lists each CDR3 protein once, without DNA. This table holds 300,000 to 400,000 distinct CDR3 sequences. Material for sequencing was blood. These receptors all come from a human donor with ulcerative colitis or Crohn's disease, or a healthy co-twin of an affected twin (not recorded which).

CDR3 protein: CAWSVPYSKEFTDTQYF. This sequence joins TRBV30 and TRBJ2-3. This CDR3 contains 17 residues. Per the germline V gene, CDR1 is GTSNPN and CDR2 is SVGIG (reference sequence).

Here the CDR3 reads CASSVNLGSSSSNYGYTF. The gene calls are TRBV6-1 and TRBJ1-2. The length of the CDR3 is 18 residues. Per germline, CDR1 MNHNS and CDR2 SASEGT.

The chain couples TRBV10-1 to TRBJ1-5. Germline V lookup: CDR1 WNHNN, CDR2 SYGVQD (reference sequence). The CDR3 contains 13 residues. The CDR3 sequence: CASTGPHLKPQHF.

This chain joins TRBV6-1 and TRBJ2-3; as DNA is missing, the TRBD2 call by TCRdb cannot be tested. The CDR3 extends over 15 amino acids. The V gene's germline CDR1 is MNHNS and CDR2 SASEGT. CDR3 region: CASSEISGRIDTQYF.

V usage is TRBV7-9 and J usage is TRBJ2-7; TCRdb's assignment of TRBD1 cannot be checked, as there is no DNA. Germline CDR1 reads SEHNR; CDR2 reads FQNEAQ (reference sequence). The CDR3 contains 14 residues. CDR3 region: CASSLGTGDREQYF.

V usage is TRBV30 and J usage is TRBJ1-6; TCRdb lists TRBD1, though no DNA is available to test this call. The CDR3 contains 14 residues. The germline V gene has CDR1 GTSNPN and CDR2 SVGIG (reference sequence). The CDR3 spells CAFEGGSYNSPLHF.

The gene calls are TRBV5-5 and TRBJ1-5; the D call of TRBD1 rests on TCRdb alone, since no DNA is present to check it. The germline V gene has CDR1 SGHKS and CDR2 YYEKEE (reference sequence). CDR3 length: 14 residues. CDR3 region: CASSSLQGQQPQHF.

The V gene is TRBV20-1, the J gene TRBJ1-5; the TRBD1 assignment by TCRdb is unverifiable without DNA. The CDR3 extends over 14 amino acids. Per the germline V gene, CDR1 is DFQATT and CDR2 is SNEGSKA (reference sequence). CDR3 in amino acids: CSASKGLGDQPQHF.

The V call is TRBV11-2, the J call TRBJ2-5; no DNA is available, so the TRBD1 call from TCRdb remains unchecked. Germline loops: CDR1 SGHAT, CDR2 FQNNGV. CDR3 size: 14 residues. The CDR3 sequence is CASSSLFGGVTQYF.

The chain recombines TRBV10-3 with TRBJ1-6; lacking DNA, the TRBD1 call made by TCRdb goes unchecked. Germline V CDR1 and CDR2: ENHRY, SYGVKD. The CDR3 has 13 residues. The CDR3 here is CAISGGQGITLHF.

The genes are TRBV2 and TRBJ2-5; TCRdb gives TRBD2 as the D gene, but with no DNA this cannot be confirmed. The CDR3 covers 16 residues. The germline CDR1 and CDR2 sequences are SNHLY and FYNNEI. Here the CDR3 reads CATATGWQGDQETQYF.

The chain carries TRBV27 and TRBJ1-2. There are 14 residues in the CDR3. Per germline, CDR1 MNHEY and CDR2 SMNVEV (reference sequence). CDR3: CASSLTPALYGYTF.

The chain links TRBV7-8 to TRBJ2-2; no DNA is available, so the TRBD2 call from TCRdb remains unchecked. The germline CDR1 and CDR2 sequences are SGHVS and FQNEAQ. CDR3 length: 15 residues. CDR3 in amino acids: CASSLASGRAGELFF.

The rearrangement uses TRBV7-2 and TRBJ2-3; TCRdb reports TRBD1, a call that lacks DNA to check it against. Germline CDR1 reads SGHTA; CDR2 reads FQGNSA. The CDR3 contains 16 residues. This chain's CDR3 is CASRRRGGTATDTQYF.

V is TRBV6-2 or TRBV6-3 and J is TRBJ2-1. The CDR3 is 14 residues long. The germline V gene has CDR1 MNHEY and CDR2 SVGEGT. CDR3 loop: CASTDCCSYNEQFF.

The CDR3 here is CAISEVAGRGTGELFF. V usage is TRBV10-3 and J usage is TRBJ2-2; the D gene TCRdb calls, TRBD1, cannot be checked with no DNA. The length of the CDR3 is 16 residues. Germline CDR1 is ENHRY and CDR2 is SYGVKD.

CDR3 region: CSASESGRGYNEQFF. This chain joins TRBV20-1 and TRBJ2-1; as DNA is missing, the TRBD2 call by TCRdb cannot be tested. This CDR3 has 15 residues. Germline CDR1 reads DFQATT; CDR2 reads SNEGSKA (reference sequence).

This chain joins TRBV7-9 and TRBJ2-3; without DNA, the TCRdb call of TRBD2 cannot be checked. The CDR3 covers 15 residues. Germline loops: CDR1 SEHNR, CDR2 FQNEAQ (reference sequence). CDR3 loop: CASSTLAGATDTQYF.

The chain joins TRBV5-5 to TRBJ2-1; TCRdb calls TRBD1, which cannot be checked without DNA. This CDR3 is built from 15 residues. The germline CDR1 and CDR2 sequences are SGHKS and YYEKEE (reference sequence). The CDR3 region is CASSLLRVDTGEQFF.

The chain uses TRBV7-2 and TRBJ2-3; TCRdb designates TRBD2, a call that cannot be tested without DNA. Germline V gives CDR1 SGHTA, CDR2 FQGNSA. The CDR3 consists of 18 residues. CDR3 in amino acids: CASSLARVTSGRFDTQYF.

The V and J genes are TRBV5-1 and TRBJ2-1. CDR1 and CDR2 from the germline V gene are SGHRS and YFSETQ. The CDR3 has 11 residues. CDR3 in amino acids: CASSEYDEQFF.

The CDR3 spells CASSLPGAEAFF. The chain couples TRBV28 to TRBJ1-1; the D call of TRBD1 rests on TCRdb alone, since no DNA is present to check it. Germline CDR1 and CDR2: MDHEN and SYDVKM. This CDR3 has 12 amino acids. The variable domain in full, with the rest retrieved from reference TRBV28 and TRBJ1-1, is DVKVTQSSRYLVKRTGEKVFLECVQDMDHENMFWYRQDPGLGLRLIYFSYDVKMKEKGDIPEGYSVSREKKERFSLILESASTNQTSMYLCASSLPGAEAFFGQGTRLTVV.

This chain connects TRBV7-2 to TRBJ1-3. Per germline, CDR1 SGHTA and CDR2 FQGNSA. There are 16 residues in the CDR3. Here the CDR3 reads CASSLSGRARGNTIYF.

This CDR3 reads CASGTATFNEQFF. The V gene is TRBV7-2, the J gene TRBJ2-1; TCRdb picks TRBD1, but there is no DNA to check that call. Germline CDR1 is SGHTA and CDR2 is FQGNSA. The CDR3 is 13 residues long.

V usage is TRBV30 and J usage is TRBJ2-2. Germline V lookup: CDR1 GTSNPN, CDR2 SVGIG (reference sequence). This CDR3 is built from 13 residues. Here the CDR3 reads CAWSGFSTGELFF.

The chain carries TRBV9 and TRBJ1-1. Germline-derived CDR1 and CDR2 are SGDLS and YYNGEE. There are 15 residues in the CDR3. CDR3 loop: CASSVRGEGRPEAFF. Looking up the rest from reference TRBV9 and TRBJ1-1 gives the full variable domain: DSGVTQTPKHLITATGQRVTLRCSPRSGDLSVYWYQQSLDQGLQFLIQYYNGEERAKGNILERFSAQQFPDLHSELNLSSLELGDSALYFCASSVRGEGRPEAFFGQGTRLTVV.

The CDR3 is CASSLGTYGRDTQYF. This chain joins TRBV5-1 and TRBJ2-3; TCRdb's D gene call, TRBD2, goes unchecked for lack of DNA. CDR3 size: 15 residues. Germline V gives CDR1 SGHRS, CDR2 YFSETQ.

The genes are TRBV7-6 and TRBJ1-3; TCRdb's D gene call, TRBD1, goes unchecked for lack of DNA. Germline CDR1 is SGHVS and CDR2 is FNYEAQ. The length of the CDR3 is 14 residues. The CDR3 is CASSTGGSGNTIYF.

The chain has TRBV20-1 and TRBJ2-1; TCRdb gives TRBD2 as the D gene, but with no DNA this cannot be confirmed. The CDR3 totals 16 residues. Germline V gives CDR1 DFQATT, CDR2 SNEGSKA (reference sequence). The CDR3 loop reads CSARAPPTVSYNEQFF.

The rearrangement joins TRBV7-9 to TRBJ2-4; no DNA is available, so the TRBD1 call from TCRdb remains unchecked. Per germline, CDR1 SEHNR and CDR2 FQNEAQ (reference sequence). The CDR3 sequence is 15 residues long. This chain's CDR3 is CASSFPGTGKNIQYF. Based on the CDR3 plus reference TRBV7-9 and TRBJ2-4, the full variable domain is DTGVSQNPRHKITKRGQNVTFRCDPISEHNRLYWYRQTLGQGPEFLTYFQNEAQLEKSRLLSDRFSAERPKGSFSTLEIQRTEQGDSAMYLCASSFPGTGKNIQYFGAGTRLSVL.

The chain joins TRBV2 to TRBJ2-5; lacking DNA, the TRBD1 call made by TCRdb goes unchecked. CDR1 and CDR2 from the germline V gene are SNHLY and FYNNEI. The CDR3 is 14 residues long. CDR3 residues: CASRSDNYAETQYF.

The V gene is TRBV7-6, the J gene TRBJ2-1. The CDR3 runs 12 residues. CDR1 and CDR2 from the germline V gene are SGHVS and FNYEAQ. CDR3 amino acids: CASSSRYNEQFF.